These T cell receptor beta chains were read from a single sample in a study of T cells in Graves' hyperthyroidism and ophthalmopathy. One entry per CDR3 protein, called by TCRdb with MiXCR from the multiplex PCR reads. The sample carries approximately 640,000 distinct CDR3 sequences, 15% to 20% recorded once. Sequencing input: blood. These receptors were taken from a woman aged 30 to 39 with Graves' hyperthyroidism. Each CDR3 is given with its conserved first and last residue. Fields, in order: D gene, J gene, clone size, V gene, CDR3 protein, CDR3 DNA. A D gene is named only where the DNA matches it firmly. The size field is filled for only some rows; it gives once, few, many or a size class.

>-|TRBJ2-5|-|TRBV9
CASSVDSSLLQETQYF
TGTGCCAGCAGCGTAGACAGTTCCCTCCTCCAAGAGACCCAGTACTTC
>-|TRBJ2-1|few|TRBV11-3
CASSLRGFYNEQFF
TGTGCCAGCAGCTTGAGAGGGTTCTACAATGAGCAGTTCTTC
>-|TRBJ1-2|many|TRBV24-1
CATSDEANYGYTF
TGTGCCACCAGTGATGAGGCAAATTATGGCTACACCTTC
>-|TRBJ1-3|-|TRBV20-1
CSARTLSRPGNTIYF
TGCAGTGCTAGAACTTTAAGCAGGCCCGGAAACACCATATATTTT
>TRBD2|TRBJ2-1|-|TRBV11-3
CASSLEGLAIGEQFF
TGTGCCAGCAGCTTAGAGGGACTAGCGATCGGTGAGCAGTTCTTC
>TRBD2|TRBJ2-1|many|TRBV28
CASSTMGLGYYEQFF
TGTGCCAGCAGTACGATGGGACTAGGCTACTATGAGCAGTTCTTC
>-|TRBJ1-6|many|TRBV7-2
CASRLPPGSPLHF
TGTGCCAGCAGACTCCCGCCTGGTTCACCCCTCCACTTT
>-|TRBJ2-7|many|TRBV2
CASSDAREQTYEQYF
TGTGCCAGCAGTGACGCCCGGGAGCAAACCTACGAGCAGTACTTC
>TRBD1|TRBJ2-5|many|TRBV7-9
CASRWAGGEETQYF
TGTGCCAGCAGATGGGCAGGGGGCGAGGAGACCCAGTACTTC
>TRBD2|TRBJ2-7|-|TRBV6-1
CASRDLAGEQYF
TGTGCCAGCAGAGACCTAGCGGGGGAGCAGTACTTC
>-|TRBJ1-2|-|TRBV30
CAWSSGRGYGYTF
TGTGCCTGGAGTTCGGGTAGAGGCTATGGCTACACCTTC
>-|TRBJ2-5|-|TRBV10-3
CAIRPARGRVENMHEETQYF
TGTGCCATCAGGCCGGCTAGGGGGAGAGTAGAAAATATGCACGAGGAGACCCAGTACTTC
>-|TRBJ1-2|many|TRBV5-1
CASSLAGHLGGYTF
TGCGCCAGCAGCTTGGCAGGTCATTTGGGAGGCTACACCTTC
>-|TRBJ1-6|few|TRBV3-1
CASSQEAVRLPLHF
TGTGCCAGCAGCCAAGAAGCCGTCAGGTTACCCCTCCACTTT
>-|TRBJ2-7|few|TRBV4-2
CASSQGTNYEQYF
TGTGCCAGCAGCCAGGGGACCAACTACGAGCAGTACTTC
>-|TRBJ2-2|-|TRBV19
CASSIPQGNTGELFF
TGTGCCAGTAGTATTCCGCAGGGTAACACCGGGGAGCTGTTTTTT
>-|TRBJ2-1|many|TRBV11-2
CASSLGFGSNEQFF
TGTGCCAGCAGCTTAGGGTTTGGCAGCAATGAGCAGTTCTTC
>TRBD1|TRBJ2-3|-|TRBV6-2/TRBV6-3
CASRDRAHTDTQYF
TGTGCCAGCAGGGACAGGGCTCACACAGATACGCAGTATTTT
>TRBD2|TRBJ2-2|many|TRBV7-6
CASSLIAGEDGGELFF
TGTGCCAGCAGCTTAATAGCGGGAGAGGATGGCGGGGAGCTGTTTTTT
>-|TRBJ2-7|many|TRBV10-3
CAISDRGHEQYF
TGTGCCATCAGTGACAGGGGTCACGAGCAGTACTTC
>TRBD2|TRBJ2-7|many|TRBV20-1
CSARRAGGNEQYF
TGCAGTGCTAGAAGAGCGGGAGGTAACGAGCAGTACTTC
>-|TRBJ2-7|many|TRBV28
CASSFRDLLGYEQYF
TGTGCCAGCAGTTTCAGGGACCTTCTAGGCTACGAGCAGTACTTC
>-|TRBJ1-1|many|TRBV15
CATSREVWVGTEAFF
TGTGCCACCAGCAGAGAGGTATGGGTGGGCACTGAAGCTTTCTTT
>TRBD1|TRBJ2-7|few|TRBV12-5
CASGGTGVEQYF
TGTGCTAGTGGTGGAACAGGGGTCGAGCAGTACTTC
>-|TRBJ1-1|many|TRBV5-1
CASSLRQALNTEAFF
TGCGCCAGCAGCCTAAGACAGGCCTTGAACACTGAAGCTTTCTTT
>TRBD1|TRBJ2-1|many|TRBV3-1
CASSQARDRGSEQFF
TGTGCCAGCAGCCAAGCCCGGGACAGGGGTAGTGAGCAGTTCTTC
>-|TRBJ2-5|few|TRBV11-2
CASSLEQAPPPMETQYF
TGTGCCAGCAGCTTAGAGCAAGCGCCCCCACCAATGGAGACCCAGTACTTC
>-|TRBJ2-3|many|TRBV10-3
CAISDPGYSTDTQYF
TGTGCCATCAGTGACCCCGGCTATAGCACAGATACGCAGTATTTT
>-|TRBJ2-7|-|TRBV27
CASSWGPSQAYEQYF
TGTGCCAGCAGTTGGGGACCTAGCCAGGCCTACGAGCAGTACTTC
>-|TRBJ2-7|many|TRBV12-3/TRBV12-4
CASTETGTTYEQYF
TGTGCCAGCACCGAGACAGGGACTACCTACGAGCAGTACTTC
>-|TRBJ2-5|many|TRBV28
CASRQREETQYF
TGTGCCAGCAGACAAAGGGAAGAGACCCAGTACTTC
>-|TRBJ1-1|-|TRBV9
CASSSGWSGTEAFF
TGTGCCAGCAGCTCAGGGTGGAGCGGCACTGAAGCTTTCTTT